The 5 T cell receptor beta chains below come from one sample, sequenced in a study of cytomegalovirus exposure and HLA in healthy donors (dated by TCRdb to the late 2010s). The protocol used for the library was the immunoSEQ multiplex PCR assay. A mixture of 60 forward primers for TCR Vbeta segments and 13 reverse primers for TCR Jbeta segments was used in the multiplex PCR. TCRdb obtained this table from immuneACCESS and retained in-frame rearrangements with V and J assigned. These tables miss some clones; where compared with another copy, unresolved V genes account for less than half of the shortfall, and the remainder is unexplained. The sample has 180,000 or so clones on record, about 79% of them singletons. The ten top clones hold 0.75% to 0.8% of the sample. The source material was PBMCs. The receptors were sampled from a female donor in good health and CMV-seronegative.

V gene TRBV10-3 combines with J gene TRBJ1-1, with 8 nucleotides matching TRBD1. Germline values: CDR1 ENHRY, CDR2 SYGVKD. There are 14 residues in the CDR3. J lost 3 bases, V lost 4 bases, and 4 bases had no gene match. Here the CDR3 DNA reads TGTGCCATCAGTGGCGGGACAGGAGACACTGAAGCTTTCTTT. Translated: CAISGGTGDTEAFF.

The chain couples TRBV25-1 to TRBJ2-2; the D is unclear. V was pared by 3 bases and J by 1 base, with 12 bases between. In germline, CDR1 is MGHDK, CDR2 SYGVNS. The CDR3 is made up of 16 amino acids. The DNA for the CDR3 is TGTGCCAGCAGTGATGCGATACTAAAGAACACCGGGGAGCTGTTTTTT. It encodes CASSDAILKNTGELFF.

This clone appeared once. CDR3 coding DNA: TGTGCCAGCAGTTTAGGGGACGGGGGAGCGGGGATAAGCACAGATACGCAGTATTTT. Translating it yields CASSLGDGGAGISTDTQYF. V and J are TRBV27 and TRBJ2-3, with 7 bases that match TRBD2. The germline CDR1 and CDR2 sequences are MNHEY and SMNVEV (reference sequence). The CDR3 is made up of 19 amino acids. V dropped 2 bases and J dropped 0; count of bases not matched to a gene: 14.

A word on this clone: Other DNA sequences in the same sample also yield this CDR3. The rearrangement uses TRBV6-5 and TRBJ2-7, with TRBD2 matching over 8 bases. CDR1 is MNHEY and CDR2 is SVGAGI in the germline V gene. This CDR3 has 15 residues. The J segment lost 3 bases and the V segment lost 5 bases, leaving 9 bases of the junction unmatched. This chain's CDR3 is CASSGLAGTYYEQYF. In DNA form, the CDR3 reads TGTGCCAGCAGTGGACTAGCAGGAACGTACTACGAGCAGTACTTC.

The chain joins TRBV2 to TRBJ2-4; TRBD1 is a possible D gene (5 bases). Germline assignment: CDR1 SNHLY and CDR2 FYNNEI. The germline V and J ends were trimmed by 8 bases and 8 bases, with 10 bases remaining between them. The CDR3 is made up of 11 amino acids. The CDR3 here is CASEGADIQYF. The CDR3 DNA follows: TGTGCCAGCGAAGGGGCAGACATTCAGTACTTC.